Described below is a single TCR beta chain sequence and its context. As yet, its antigen is unknown. From germline, CDR1 is LGHDT and CDR2 YNNKEL (reference sequence). CDR3 length equals 15 residues. Trimming pared 0 bases from V and 1 base from J, leaving 9 bases between. CD4+ T cell isolation took place after about nine days of culture. Generated by immunoSEQ multiplex PCR, the TCRdb table keeps only in-frame clones and is missing some. The table has tens of thousands of clones, about 74% seen once. This record belongs to a study of vaccination effects on CD4 cells after COVID-19. General study findings and limits: Marked clonal contraction of both clone types appeared late after vaccination. No early post-infection timepoints were available in the study, which also included few convalescent patients.

This specimen consisted of CD4+ T cells from PBMCs cultured without peptide, obtained before COVID-19 vaccination. This TCR was sampled from a human donor who received a COVID-19 vaccine. The chain links TRBV3-1 (or the pseudogene TRBV3-2) to TRBJ2-5; maybe TRBD1 (5 bases). CDR3: CASSQDKGFQETQYF. The CDR3 DNA reads as TGTGCCAGCAGCCAAGATAAGGGGTTCCAAGAGACCCAGTACTTC.